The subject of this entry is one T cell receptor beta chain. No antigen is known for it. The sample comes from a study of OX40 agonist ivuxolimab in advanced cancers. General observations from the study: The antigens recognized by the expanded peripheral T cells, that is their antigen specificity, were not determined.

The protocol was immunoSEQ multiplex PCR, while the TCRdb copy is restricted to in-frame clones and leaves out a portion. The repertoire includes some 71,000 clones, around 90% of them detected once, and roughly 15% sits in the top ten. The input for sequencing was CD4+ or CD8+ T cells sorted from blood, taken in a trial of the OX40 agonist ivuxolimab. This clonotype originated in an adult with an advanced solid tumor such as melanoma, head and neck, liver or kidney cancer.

This chain's CDR3 is CASSVQGLGWENEQFF. In DNA form, the CDR3 reads TGTGCCAGCAGCGTACAGGGGCTGGGCTGGGAAAATGAGCAGTTCTTC. The V call is TRBV5-8, the J call TRBJ2-1; 7 nucleotides match TRBD1. Germline-derived CDR1 and CDR2 are SGHTS and YDEGEE. V trimming: 4 bases; J trimming: 7 bases; junction bases outside the gene matches: 14. The CDR3 has 16 amino acids.